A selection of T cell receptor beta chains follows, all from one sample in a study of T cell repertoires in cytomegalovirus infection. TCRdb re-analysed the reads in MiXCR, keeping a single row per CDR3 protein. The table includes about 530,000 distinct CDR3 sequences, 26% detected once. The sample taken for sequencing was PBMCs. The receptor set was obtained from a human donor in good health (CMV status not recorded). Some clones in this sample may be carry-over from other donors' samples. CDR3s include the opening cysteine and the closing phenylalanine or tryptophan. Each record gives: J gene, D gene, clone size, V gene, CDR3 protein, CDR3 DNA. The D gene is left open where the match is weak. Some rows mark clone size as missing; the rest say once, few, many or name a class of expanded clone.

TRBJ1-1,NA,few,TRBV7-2,CASSPRTGLDTEAFF,TGTGCCAGCAGCCCCCGAACGGGCCTCGACACTGAAGCTTTCTTT
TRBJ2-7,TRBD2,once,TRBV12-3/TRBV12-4,CASTRDYLYEQYF,TGTGCCAGCACCCGGGACTACCTATACGAGCAGTACTTC
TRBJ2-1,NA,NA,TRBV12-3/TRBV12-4,CASSLYADREQFF,TGTGCCAGCAGTTTATATGCGGACCGGGAGCAGTTCTTC
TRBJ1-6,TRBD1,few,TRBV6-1,CASIRGPSLGAPLHF,TGTGCCAGCATCAGGGGGCCTTCCCTCGGAGCACCCCTCCACTTT
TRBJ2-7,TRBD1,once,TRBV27,CASSSMRTGIDEQYF,TGTGCCAGCAGTTCCATGAGGACAGGGATCGACGAGCAGTACTTC
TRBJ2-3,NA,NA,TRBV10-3,CAIREEEDTQYF,TGTGCCATCAGGGAGGAAGAAGATACGCAGTATTTT
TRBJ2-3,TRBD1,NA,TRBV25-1,CASRLQGWTDTQYF,TGTGCCAGCAGACTACAGGGGTGGACAGATACGCAGTATTTT
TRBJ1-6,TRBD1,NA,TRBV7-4,CASRPDTGTGNNSPLHF,TGTGCCAGCAGACCAGACACCGGGACAGGGAATAATTCACCCCTCCACTTT
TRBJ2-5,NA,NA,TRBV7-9,CASSLVFYQETQYF,TGTGCCAGCAGCTTAGTTTTCTACCAAGAGACCCAGTACTTC
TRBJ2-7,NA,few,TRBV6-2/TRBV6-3,CASSPIGVPYEQYF,TGTGCCAGCAGCCCCATTGGGGTTCCCTACGAGCAGTACTTC
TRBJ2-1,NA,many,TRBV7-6,CASSLNPQGLPNEQFF,TGTGCCAGCAGCTTAAATCCCCAGGGGCTCCCTAATGAGCAGTTCTTC
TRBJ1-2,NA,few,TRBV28,CASRIRGVSGYTF,TGTGCCAGCAGGATCAGGGGTGTTTCTGGCTACACCTTC
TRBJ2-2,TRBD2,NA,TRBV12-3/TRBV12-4,CASRPGLAGGSTGELFF,TGTGCCAGCAGGCCGGGACTAGCGGGAGGTAGCACCGGGGAGCTGTTTTTT
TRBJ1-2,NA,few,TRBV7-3,CASSPLFPGTEETYGYTF,TGTGCCAGCAGCCCCCTATTTCCAGGGACCGAGGAGACCTATGGCTACACCTTC
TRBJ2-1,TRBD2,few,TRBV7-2,CASSTGLATFNDEQFF,TGTGCCAGCAGCACCGGACTAGCTACTTTTAACGATGAGCAGTTCTTC